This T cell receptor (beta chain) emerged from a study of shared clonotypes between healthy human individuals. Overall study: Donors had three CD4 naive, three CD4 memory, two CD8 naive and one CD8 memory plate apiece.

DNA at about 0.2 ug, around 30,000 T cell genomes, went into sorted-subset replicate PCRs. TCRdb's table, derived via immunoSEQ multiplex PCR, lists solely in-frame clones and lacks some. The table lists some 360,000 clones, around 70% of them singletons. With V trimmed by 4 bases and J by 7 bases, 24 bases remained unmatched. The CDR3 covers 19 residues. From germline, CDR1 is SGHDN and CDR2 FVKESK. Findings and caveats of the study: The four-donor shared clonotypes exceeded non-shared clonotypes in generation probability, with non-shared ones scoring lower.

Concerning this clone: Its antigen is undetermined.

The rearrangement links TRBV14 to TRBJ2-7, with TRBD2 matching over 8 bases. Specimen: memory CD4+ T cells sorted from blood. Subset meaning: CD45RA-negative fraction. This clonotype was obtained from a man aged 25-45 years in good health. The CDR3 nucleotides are TGTGCCAGCAGCCGCCTGGCCTCCCGTTTGGCGGGAGGTCCGGGAGAGCAGTACTTC. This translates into CASSRLASRLAGGPGEQYF.